Sequencing of this T cell receptor beta chain was carried out in a study of T cell repertoires in cytomegalovirus infection. Looking at the study overall: Signatures in public TCR beta sequences pointed to both CMV infection and matching HLA type.

Overall study results and limits: Ex vivo, HLA-C-restricted CMV-specific TCR beta clonotypes prevailed over the rest of the response. Public TCR beta family frequency separated CMV-and-HLA carriers, including in an independent cohort.

Note on this clonotype: Its antigen remains unknown.

TCRdb re-analysed the reads in MiXCR, keeping a single row per CDR3 protein. Of some 220,000 distinct CDR3 sequences listed, approximately 13% are singletons. CDR1 SGHKS and CDR2 YYEKEE come from the germline V gene (reference sequence). With V trimmed by 7 bases and J by 0 bases, 5 bases remained unmatched. The CDR3 sequence is 14 residues long. The material sequenced was PBMCs. V is TRBV5-5 and J is TRBJ2-3; 7 bases align to TRBD2. This TCR came from a human donor in good health (CMV status not recorded). Some clones in this sample may be carry-over from other donors' samples. The CDR3 nucleotides are TGTGCCAGCCGGGACTACCAAAGCACAGATACGCAGTATTTT. It specifies CASRDYQSTDTQYF.